Listed below are T cell receptor beta chains from one sample, sequenced in a study of T cell repertoires in cytomegalovirus infection. One entry per CDR3 protein, called by TCRdb with MiXCR from the reads. The data hold approximately 390,000 distinct CDR3 sequences, with just under 35% observed a single time. These receptors' targets are unknown. Sequenced here: cultured PBMCs, sampled from culture after CMV antigen stimulation. The receptor set was obtained from a human donor in good health (CMV status not recorded). Some clones in this sample may be carry-over from other donors' samples. Each CDR3 is given with its conserved first and last residue. Each record gives: V gene, clone size, CDR3 protein. Clone size is stated in some rows and not others, as once, few, many or a class when expanded.

>TRBV5-4|.
CASSSSARSYNEQFF
>TRBV4-3|.
CASSPGGLAVTYEQYF
>TRBV24-1|.
CATSDWAPGTGNTGELFF
>TRBV25-1|.
CASGQDRGGTEAFF
>TRBV6-5|.
CASSYSGAGDNEQFF
>TRBV6-6|.
CASTPGQGPWNTEAFF
>TRBV7-6|.
CASSLRAGGGETQYF
>TRBV4-2|few
CASSQDPGQGEGYTF
>TRBV7-8|many
CASSSGQGVTDTQYF
>TRBV6-2/TRBV6-3|.
CASSPPTGGTMNTEAFF
>TRBV4-1|few
CASSQEGADTQYF
>TRBV5-4|.
CASSLPGAASYEQYF
>TRBV7-2|many
CASSLGRNTEAFF
>TRBV7-9|few
CASSLAGRGQGETQYF
>TRBV19|.
CASSVISIAGGGETQYF
>TRBV28|.
CASSSPRGGDQPQHF
>TRBV15|.
CATSTGARRAFF
>TRBV2|.
CASSEGRGALGYTF
>TRBV6-2/TRBV6-3|few
CASSYGLANTGELFF
>TRBV6-2/TRBV6-3|.
CASRDASSGHTGELFF
>TRBV7-2|few
CASSPRSGLGEQFF
>TRBV7-2|.
CASSLEPTNEKLFF
>TRBV6-5|many
CASSYSISQEHSGNTIYF
>TRBV11-2|few
CASSYQRGLSGNTIYF
>TRBV7-2|.
CASTMTSGRSNTGELFF
>TRBV12-3/TRBV12-4|few
CASRHVNRATNEKLFF
>TRBV9|many
CASSVDKGKGEQFF
>TRBV6-2/TRBV6-3|few
CASSPWRGRDRADEQFF
>TRBV11-2|.
CASSLDRDEDEQFF
>TRBV7-6|.
CASSGTDNEQFF
>TRBV7-8|many
CASTGTDTQYF
>TRBV7-2|.
CASSPRVVGYNEQFF
>TRBV7-3|.
CASSLSISAHNEQFF
>TRBV20-1|once
CSDLGLGNEQYF
>TRBV7-8|few
CASSLIGPMNTEAFF
>TRBV11-3|.
CASSLDLGPKGFETQYF
>TRBV19|.
CASSMSVQETQYF
>TRBV2|.
CASSETSQPQHF
>TRBV7-9|.
CASSLDLVWMAQYF
>TRBV7-9|few
CASSRESGVDHEQYF
>TRBV6-1|many
CASSDFYGASTDTQYF
>TRBV7-8|.
CASWGRTSAGRSRELFF
>TRBV6-1|.
CASSEGTVRNTEAFF
>TRBV7-6|.
CASSLESRGRHGYTF
>TRBV7-6|.
CASSLGSLAANEQFF
>TRBV14|once
CASSHKGLAGTSYNEQFF
>TRBV7-8|few
CASSPPKLGGFYEQYF
>TRBV29-1|.
CSSGGEGGTDTQYF